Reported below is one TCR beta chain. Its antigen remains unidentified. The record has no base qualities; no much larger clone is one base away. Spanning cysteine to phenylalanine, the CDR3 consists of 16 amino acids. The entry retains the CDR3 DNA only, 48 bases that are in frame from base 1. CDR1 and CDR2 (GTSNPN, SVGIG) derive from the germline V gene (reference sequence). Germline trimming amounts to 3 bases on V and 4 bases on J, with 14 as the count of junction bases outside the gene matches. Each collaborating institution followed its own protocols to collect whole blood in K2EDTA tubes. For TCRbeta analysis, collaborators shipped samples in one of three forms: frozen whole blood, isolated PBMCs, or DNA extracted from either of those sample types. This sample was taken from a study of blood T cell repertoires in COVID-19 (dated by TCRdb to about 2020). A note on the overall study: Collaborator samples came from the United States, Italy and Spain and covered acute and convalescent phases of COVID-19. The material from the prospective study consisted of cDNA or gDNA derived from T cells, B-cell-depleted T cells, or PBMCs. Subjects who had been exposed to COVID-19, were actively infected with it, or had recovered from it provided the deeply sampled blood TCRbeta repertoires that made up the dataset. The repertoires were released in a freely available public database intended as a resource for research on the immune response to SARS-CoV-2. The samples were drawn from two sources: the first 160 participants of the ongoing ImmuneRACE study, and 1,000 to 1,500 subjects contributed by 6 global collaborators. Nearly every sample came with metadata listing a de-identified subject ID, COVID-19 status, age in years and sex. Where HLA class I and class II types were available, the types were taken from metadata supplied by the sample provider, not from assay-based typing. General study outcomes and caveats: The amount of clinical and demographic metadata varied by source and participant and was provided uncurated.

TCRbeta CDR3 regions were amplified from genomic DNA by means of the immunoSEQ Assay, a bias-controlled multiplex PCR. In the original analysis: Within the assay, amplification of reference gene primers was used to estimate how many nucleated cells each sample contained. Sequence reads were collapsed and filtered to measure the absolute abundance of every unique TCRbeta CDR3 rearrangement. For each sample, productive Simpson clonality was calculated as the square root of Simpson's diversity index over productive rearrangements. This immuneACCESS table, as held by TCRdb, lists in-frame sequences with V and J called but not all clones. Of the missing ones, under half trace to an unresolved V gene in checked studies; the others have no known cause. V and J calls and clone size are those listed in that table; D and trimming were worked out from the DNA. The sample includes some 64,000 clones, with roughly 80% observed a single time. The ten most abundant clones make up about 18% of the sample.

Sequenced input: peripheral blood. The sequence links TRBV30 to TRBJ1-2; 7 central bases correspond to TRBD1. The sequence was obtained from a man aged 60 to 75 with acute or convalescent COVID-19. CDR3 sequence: CAWSTKRDRVLYGYTF. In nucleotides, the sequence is TGTGCCTGGAGCACGAAAAGGGACAGAGTCCTCTATGGCTACACCTTC.